Below, 27 T cell receptor beta chains from the same sample are listed, as sequenced in a study of cytomegalovirus exposure and HLA in healthy donors. A multiplex PCR was run with 60 Vbeta primers and 13 Jbeta primers. The assay was immunoSEQ multiplex PCR, and TCRdb's table has in-frame clones only and misses some. This table holds about 57,000 clones, about 83% found once. Sequenced: PBMCs. These receptors all come from a man younger than 40 in good health and CMV-seronegative.

This chain links TRBV29-1 with TRBJ2-7; TRBD2 aligns across 8 bases. Germline CDR1 and CDR2: SQVTM and ANQGSEA. This CDR3 is built from 15 residues. The junction had 11 bases not matched to a gene; V was cut back by 5 bases and J by 2 bases. Here the CDR3 DNA reads TGCAGCGTTCGGGGGGGGCAACCGGGGCCCTACGAGCAGTACTTC. As protein: CSVRGGQPGPYEQYF.

The chain has TRBV7-9 and TRBJ1-4; D is possibly TRBD1 (5 bases). Germline lookup yields CDR1 SEHNR and CDR2 FQNEAQ (reference sequence). The CDR3 consists of 17 residues. V shed 7 bases and J shed 2 bases, with 20 bases lying between them. The CDR3 nucleotides read TGTGCCAGCATACATTCCAGCGGGACCCTGACTAATGAAAAACTGTTTTTT. Amino acids: CASIHSSGTLTNEKLFF.

This chain uses TRBV5-4 with TRBJ2-3; D is perhaps TRBD2 (5 bases). CDR1 is SGHNT and CDR2 is YYREEE in the germline V gene (reference sequence). The CDR3 runs to 13 residues. V gave up 7 bases and J gave up 1 base, with 10 bases separating them. This chain's CDR3 is CASERVGTDTQYF. In nucleotides, the CDR3 is TGTGCCAGCGAGAGGGTAGGCACAGATACGCAGTATTTT.

The gene calls are TRBV5-8 and TRBJ1-1, with 7 nucleotides matching TRBD1. The CDR3 totals 14 residues. Germline V gives CDR1 SGHTS, CDR2 YDEGEE. With 4 bases clipped from V and 1 base from J, the junction kept 4 bases outside the gene matches. The CDR3 DNA reads as TGTGCCAGCAGCCGGGGACAGCCGAACACTGAAGCTTTCTTT. Translated: CASSRGQPNTEAFF. The full variable domain, completed using reference TRBV5-8 and TRBJ1-1, is EAGVTQSPTHLIKTRGQQATLRCSPISGHTSVYWYQQALGLGLQFLLWYDEGEERNRGNFPPRFSGRQFPNYSSELNVNALELEDSALYLCASSRGQPNTEAFFGQGTRLTVV.

The J gene is TRBJ1-2, the V gene TRBV19; TRBD1 matches 8 bases. The ends lost 7 bases at V and 5 bases at J; junction bases unmatched: 9. The CDR3 contains 14 residues. Per the germline V gene, CDR1 is LNHDA and CDR2 is SQIVND (reference sequence). Here the CDR3 reads CASTLAGGLYGYTF. CDR3 coding DNA: TGTGCCAGTACCTTGGCAGGGGGCTTGTATGGCTACACCTTC.

This CDR3 is CASSFDRGPTDTQYF. Here the CDR3 DNA reads TGTGCCAGCAGTTTTGACAGGGGCCCTACAGATACGCAGTATTTT. This rearrangement joins TRBV27 to TRBJ2-3, with 8 bases aligning to TRBD1. J was trimmed by 3 bases and V by 3 bases; bases with no gene match: 5. CDR1 and CDR2 (germline): MNHEY, SMNVEV (reference sequence). This CDR3 is built from 15 residues.

CDR3 DNA sequence: TGTGCCAGCAGTTTGGTCGAGGGGGCGGCCGAGCAGTACTTC. Its translation: CASSLVEGAAEQYF. The rearrangement links TRBV27 to TRBJ2-5; 7 nucleotides agree with TRBD1. The J call may be wrong; the DNA end is better matched by TRBJ2-7. CDR3 size: 14 residues. Germline V gene data show CDR1 as MNHEY and CDR2 as SMNVEV (reference sequence).

V usage is TRBV7-6 and J usage is TRBJ2-3, with 13 bases matching TRBD2. V lost 5 bases to trimming and J lost 6 bases; unmatched junction nucleotides: 2. The CDR3 is made up of 14 amino acids. Germline V gene data show CDR1 as SGHVS and CDR2 as FNYEAQ. CDR3 coding DNA: TGTGCCAGCAGCACTAGCGGGGGGGGTGATACGCAGTATTTT. It yields the protein CASSTSGGGDTQYF.

This clone has just one count. The V call is TRBV15, the J call TRBJ2-7, with TRBD2 matching 9 bases. The V gene end was trimmed by 1 base and the J gene end by 8 bases; junction bases not matched to a gene: 12. Germline assignment: CDR1 LNHNV and CDR2 YYDKDF (reference sequence). This CDR3 region has 16 residues. CDR3 DNA sequence: TGTGCCACCAGCAGAGGGCCTGCGGCTAGCGGGGTAAAGCAGTACTTC. Protein: CATSRGPAASGVKQYF.

The chain has TRBV19 and TRBJ1-1; a possible D gene is TRBD1 (5 bases). Trimming removed 6 bases from V and 0 bases from J, with 8 bases in between. Per germline, CDR1 LNHDA and CDR2 SQIVND (reference sequence). The CDR3 runs 13 residues. The CDR3 region is CASSDSMNTEAFF. The DNA of the CDR3 is TGTGCCAGTAGCGACAGCATGAACACTGAAGCTTTCTTT.

The chain couples TRBV30 to TRBJ2-5; no reliable D call. CDR1 and CDR2 (germline): GTSNPN, SVGIG (reference sequence). The CDR3 consists of 13 residues. Trimming stripped 2 bases from V and 5 bases from J, with 12 bases between. The CDR3 is CAWSTTLRETQYF. For the CDR3, the DNA is TGTGCCTGGAGTACGACGCTGCGGGAGACCCAGTACTTC.

The chain uses TRBV21-1 and TRBJ2-2; the table's D gene call, TRBD1, was not cross checked with the DNA. TRBV21-1 is shown as a pseudogene. This CDR3 region has 21 residues. CDR3 nucleotides: TGTGCCAGCAGCAAAGATGGTTCGGTGATTCGGGGACAGGTGAACACCGGGGAGCTGTTTTTT. It yields the protein CASSKDGSVIRGQVNTGELFF.

This clone showed up just once. This chain links TRBV11-2 with TRBJ2-1, with 7 bases matching TRBD2. This CDR3 spans 16 amino acids. The trim removed 4 bases at V and 8 bases at J, leaving 14 bases unmatched. Germline-derived CDR1 and CDR2 are SGHAT and FQNNGV. The chain's CDR3 is CASSSHRVPGGDEQFF. CDR3 bases: TGTGCCAGCAGCTCCCACCGGGTCCCGGGAGGAGATGAGCAGTTCTTC.

V is TRBV14 and J is TRBJ2-1; TRBD2 aligns across 7 bases. CDR3 length: 13 residues. Germline V gives CDR1 SGHDN, CDR2 FVKESK. The V gene end was trimmed by 8 bases and the J gene end by 1 base; junction bases not matched to a gene: 2. Here the CDR3 DNA reads TGTGCCAGCCAGGGAGGGTCCTACAATGAGCAGTTCTTC. It yields the protein CASQGGSYNEQFF.

The chain carries TRBV5-1 and TRBJ2-7; maybe TRBD2 (6 bases). The CDR3 loop spans 15 amino acids. From germline, CDR1 is SGHRS and CDR2 YFSETQ. With 2 bases removed from V and 0 bases from J, the gap between germline ends came to 12 bases. The CDR3 sequence is CASSFGDSSSYEQYF. The DNA for the CDR3 is TGCGCCAGCAGCTTTGGGGACTCGAGCTCCTACGAGCAGTACTTC.

CDR3 sequence: CASSSGRARSYEQYF. The DNA of the CDR3 is TGTGCCAGCAGTTCTGGGCGGGCAAGATCCTACGAGCAGTACTTC. The chain recombines TRBV5-5 with TRBJ2-7; a possible D gene is TRBD2 (5 bases). This CDR3 spans 15 amino acids. Trimming cost V 5 bases and J 1 base, with 16 bases left between them. The germline CDR1 and CDR2 sequences are SGHKS and YYEKEE (reference sequence).

This sequence joins TRBV27 and TRBJ2-7; possibly TRBD2 for D (5 bases). The CDR3 consists of 16 residues. V dropped 2 bases and J dropped 3 bases, with 17 bases sitting between them. Germline V gene data show CDR1 as MNHEY and CDR2 as SMNVEV (reference sequence). The CDR3 sequence is CASSLGLRDIFYEQYF. In DNA, the CDR3 is TGTGCCAGCAGTTTAGGACTGAGGGATATTTTCTACGAGCAGTACTTC.

The chain couples TRBV5-1 to TRBJ2-7; D ambiguous. Trimming cost V 0 bases and J 7 bases, with 14 bases left between them. The CDR3 totals 14 residues. Germline V CDR1 and CDR2: SGHRS, YFSETQ. CDR3 residues: CASSLGLTAWEQYF. The CDR3 nucleotides read TGCGCCAGCAGCTTGGGTCTGACTGCTTGGGAGCAGTACTTC.

The chain couples TRBV12-5 to TRBJ2-7; tentatively, D is TRBD1 (6 bases). CDR3 length: 12 amino acids. CDR1 is LGHNT and CDR2 is FRNRAP in the germline V gene. V gave up 6 bases and J gave up 4 bases, with 10 bases separating them. Here the CDR3 DNA reads TGTGCTAGTGGGGGACAAGGGTACGAGCAGTACTTC. It encodes CASGGQGYEQYF.

The chain has TRBV4-3 and TRBJ1-1; perhaps TRBD1 as D (5 bases). V was pared by 0 bases and J by 4 bases, with 12 bases between. The CDR3 runs to 15 residues. The V gene's germline CDR1 is LGHNA and CDR2 YSLEER. The CDR3 spells CASSQDRSGGTEAFF. CDR3 in DNA: TGCGCCAGCAGCCAAGATCGAAGCGGGGGCACTGAAGCTTTCTTT.

CDR3 coding DNA: TGCGCCAGCAGCAAAGGGTGGCGGGAGGAGGGCAATGAGCAGTTCTTC. Protein sequence: CASSKGWREEGNEQFF. V usage is TRBV5-1 and J usage is TRBJ2-1; the match to TRBD2 covers 8 bases. Trimming cost V 4 bases and J 6 bases; bases outside gene matches: 12. CDR1 and CDR2 from the germline V gene are SGHRS and YFSETQ. This CDR3 spans 16 amino acids.

The gene calls are TRBV18 and TRBJ2-5, with 7 bases lining up with TRBD1. Germline trimming cut 2 bases from V and 3 bases from J; bases unmatched to any gene: 6. This CDR3 is 15 amino acids long. The germline V gene encodes CDR1 KGHSH and CDR2 LQKENI. The CDR3 sequence: CASSPETGTEETQYF. The DNA of the CDR3 is TGTGCCAGCTCACCAGAGACCGGGACAGAAGAGACCCAGTACTTC. Filled out from reference TRBV18 and TRBJ2-5, the complete variable domain reads NAGVMQNPRHLVRRRGQEARLRCSPMKGHSHVYWYRQLPEEGLKFMVYLQKENIIDESGMPKERFSAEFPKEGPSILRIQQVVRGDSAAYFCASSPETGTEETQYFGPGTRLLVL.

The rearrangement uses TRBV18 and TRBJ2-1, with D possibly TRBD2 on 5 matching bases. The CDR3 is 16 residues long. Trimming left V 6 bases short and J 0 bases short, with 15 bases between. In germline, CDR1 is KGHSH, CDR2 LQKENI. CDR3 nucleotide sequence: TGTGCCAGCTCTCCGCCTAGCCGAAACTCCTACAATGAGCAGTTCTTC. It is translated as CASSPPSRNSYNEQFF.

CDR3 amino acids: CASSFGWTGGIHGYTF. Here the CDR3 DNA reads TGCGCCAGCAGCTTTGGTTGGACAGGGGGTATTCATGGCTACACCTTC. The rearrangement joins TRBV5-1 to TRBJ1-2; 10 bases agree with TRBD1. This CDR3 has 16 residues. J was trimmed by 6 bases and V by 2 bases; bases with no gene match: 10. Germline CDR1 and CDR2: SGHRS and YFSETQ.

V is TRBV5-1 and J is TRBJ1-2; TRBD1 aligns across 7 bases. V lost 4 bases, J lost 2 bases, and 8 bases stayed unmatched. CDR3 length equals 15 residues. The germline gives CDR1 SGHRS, CDR2 YFSETQ. The chain's CDR3 is CASSPGTASNYGYTF. CDR3 bases: TGCGCCAGCAGCCCCGGGACAGCCTCAAACTATGGCTACACCTTC.

V usage is TRBV13 and J usage is TRBJ1-2; TRBD1 is a possible D gene (5 bases). CDR1 and CDR2 from the germline V gene are PRHDT and FYEKMQ (reference sequence). The V end lost 5 bases, the J end lost 3 bases, and 10 bases lay between the germline ends. The CDR3 is 13 amino acids. The CDR3: CASSRGRYYGYTF. CDR3 DNA: TGTGCCAGCAGCAGGGGCAGGTACTATGGCTACACCTTC.

The chain combines TRBV7-2 with TRBJ2-7; 15 nucleotides align to TRBD2. The V gene end was trimmed by 2 bases and the J gene end by 6 bases; junction bases not matched to a gene: 2. Germline CDR1 SGHTA, CDR2 FQGNSA. The CDR3 loop spans 15 amino acids. CDR3 nucleotides: TGTGCCAGCAGCTTAACGGGACTAGCGGGGGGCGAGCAGTACTTC. As protein: CASSLTGLAGGEQYF.